This entry is about one T cell receptor beta chain. Its antigen remains unidentified. The sample comes from a study of T cell repertoires in aging, cancer and after chemotherapy. Across the study: Repeat sampling of healthy donors over several months to years showed clear clonal overlap.

The CDR3 consists of 14 residues. Unmatched junction bases numbered 7, after V lost 4 bases and J lost 5 bases. Germline lookup yields CDR1 KGHDR and CDR2 SFDVKD. The template was genomic DNA from peripheral blood, not RNA. The study, taken as a whole, reports: In cancer patients, declining TCR diversity with age involved lost richness and lost evenness. Untreated cancer patients had significantly lower blood TCR diversity than age-matched healthy donors. Median generation probability rose over the chemotherapy interval in each cancer cohort, suggesting rebound thymic output.

A mixed TRB-A/B primer pool amplified rearranged TRB by multiplex touch-down PCR. One entry per CDR3 protein, called by TCRdb with MiXCR from the multiplex PCR reads. Of roughly 12,000 distinct CDR3 sequences listed, under 30% were seen once; the top ten hold approximately 2.1%. The sequence was collected from a human donor in good health. The chain uses TRBV24-1 and TRBJ2-7; 7 nucleotides agree with TRBD1. The sequencing sample was made of blood. CDR3 sequence (DNA): TGTGCCACCAGTGACCTGTCCGACAGGGACGAGCAGTACTTC. Its translation: CATSDLSDRDEQYF.